The subject of this entry is one TCR beta chain. These data originate in a study of blood T cell repertoires in COVID-19. Study overall: Whether acute or convalescent, the COVID-19 samples came from the United States, Italy and Spain. The analysed material was cDNA or gDNA that came from T cells, B-cell-depleted T cells, or PBMCs.

As processed by the authors: Scientists estimated how many nucleated cells there were by amplifying reference gene primers. The data were produced by immunoSEQ multiplex PCR, yet TCRdb's version contains in-frame clones alone and is incomplete. That table supplies the V and J calls and clone size; D and trimming were determined from the DNA. The table records some 170,000 clones, roughly four fifths of them present only once. This CDR3 spans 16 amino acids. Germline CDR1 is LGHDT and CDR2 is YNNKEL (reference sequence). The V gene end was trimmed by 0 bases and the J gene end by 7 bases; junction bases not matched to a gene: 5.

The TCR sequence derives from a man aged 55 to 70 with active or convalescent COVID-19. Sequenced: peripheral blood. V usage is TRBV3-1 (or the pseudogene TRBV3-2) and J usage is TRBJ2-1; TRBD2 matches at 11 bases. The CDR3 DNA follows: TGTGCCAGCAGCCAAGATCTGGCTAGCGGGGGGAATGAGCAGTTCTTC. Amino acid sequence: CASSQDLASGGNEQFF.